Detailed here is one T cell receptor beta chain. The antigen is undetermined. The method was immunoSEQ multiplex PCR; TCRdb's version includes in-frame clones alone and lacks a portion of them. Of tens of thousands of clones listed, around 81% are singletons. In germline, CDR1 is KGHSH, CDR2 LQKENI. This CDR3 is built from 16 residues. The V end lost 0 bases, the J end lost 1 base, and 9 bases lay between the germline ends. Antigen-specific CD4+ T cells were expanded (with viral peptide pools) by the ViraFEST assay ahead of sequencing. Following 10 days of culture, CD4+ T cells were isolated. Participants completed two doses of the BNT162b2 or mRNA-1273 vaccine. The source of the sample is a study of vaccination effects on CD4 cells after COVID-19. Whole-study findings and limits: Clones from infection and from vaccination both contracted markedly late after vaccination.

The source of this sequence is a human donor who received a COVID-19 vaccine. The gene calls are TRBV18 and TRBJ2-2; D perhaps matches TRBD2 (6 bases). The starting material was CD4+ T cells from PBMCs cultured with HCoV-229E spike peptides, obtained after COVID-19 vaccination. For the CDR3, the DNA is TGTGCCAGCTCACCACCCGAGGGACTGAACACCGGGGAGCTGTTTTTT. It encodes CASSPPEGLNTGELFF.